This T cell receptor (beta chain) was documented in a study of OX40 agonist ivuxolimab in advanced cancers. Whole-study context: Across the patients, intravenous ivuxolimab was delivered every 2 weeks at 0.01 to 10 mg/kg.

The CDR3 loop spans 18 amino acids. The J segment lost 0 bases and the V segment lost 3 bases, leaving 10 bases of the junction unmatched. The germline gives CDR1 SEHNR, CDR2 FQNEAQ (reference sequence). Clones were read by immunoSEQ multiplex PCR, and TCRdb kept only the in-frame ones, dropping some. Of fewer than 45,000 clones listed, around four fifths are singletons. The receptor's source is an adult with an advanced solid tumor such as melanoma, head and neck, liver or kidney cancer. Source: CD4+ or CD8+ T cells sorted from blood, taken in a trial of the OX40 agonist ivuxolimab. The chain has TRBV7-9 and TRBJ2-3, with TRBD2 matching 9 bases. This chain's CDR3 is CASSFGVWRGGSTDTQYF. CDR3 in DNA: TGTGCCAGCAGCTTTGGAGTCTGGCGGGGGGGTAGCACAGATACGCAGTATTTT.